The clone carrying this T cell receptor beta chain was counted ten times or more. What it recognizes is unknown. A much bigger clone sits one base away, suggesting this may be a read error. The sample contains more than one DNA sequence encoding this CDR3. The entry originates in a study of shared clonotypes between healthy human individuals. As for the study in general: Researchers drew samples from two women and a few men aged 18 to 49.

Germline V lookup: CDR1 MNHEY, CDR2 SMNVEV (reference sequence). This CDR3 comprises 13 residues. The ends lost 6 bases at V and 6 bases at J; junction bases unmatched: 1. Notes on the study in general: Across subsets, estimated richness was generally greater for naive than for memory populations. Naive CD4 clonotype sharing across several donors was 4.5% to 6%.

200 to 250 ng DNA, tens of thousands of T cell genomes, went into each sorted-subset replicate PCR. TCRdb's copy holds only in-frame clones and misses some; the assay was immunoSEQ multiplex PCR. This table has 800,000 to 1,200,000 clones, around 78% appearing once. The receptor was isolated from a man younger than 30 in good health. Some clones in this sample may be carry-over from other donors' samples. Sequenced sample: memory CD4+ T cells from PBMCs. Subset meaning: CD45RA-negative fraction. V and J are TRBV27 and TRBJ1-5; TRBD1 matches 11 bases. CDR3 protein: CASSGTGGQPQHF. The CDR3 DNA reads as TGTGCCAGCAGCGGGACAGGGGGTCAGCCCCAGCATTTT.